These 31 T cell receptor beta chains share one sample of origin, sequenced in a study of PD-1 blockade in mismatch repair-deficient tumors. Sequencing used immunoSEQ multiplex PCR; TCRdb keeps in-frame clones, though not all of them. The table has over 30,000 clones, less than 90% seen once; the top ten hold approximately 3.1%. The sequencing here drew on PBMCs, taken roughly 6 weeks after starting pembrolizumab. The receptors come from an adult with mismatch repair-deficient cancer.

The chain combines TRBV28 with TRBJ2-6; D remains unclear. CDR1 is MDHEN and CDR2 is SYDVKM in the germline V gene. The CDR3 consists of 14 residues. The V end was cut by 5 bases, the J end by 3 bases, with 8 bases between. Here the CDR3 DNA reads TGTGCCAGCAGTCCGTCCCGTGGGGCCAACGTCCTGACTTTC. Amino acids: CASSPSRGANVLTF.

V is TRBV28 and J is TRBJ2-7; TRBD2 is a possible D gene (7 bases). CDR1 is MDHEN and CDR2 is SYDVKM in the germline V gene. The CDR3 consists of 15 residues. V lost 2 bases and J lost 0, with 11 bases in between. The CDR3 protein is CASSLEGEGSYEQYF. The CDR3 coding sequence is TGTGCCAGCAGTTTAGAGGGGGAGGGCTCCTACGAGCAGTACTTC.

The CDR3 DNA sequence: TGTGCCAGCAGCTCGACAGGCCTCAGGGACAATGAGCAGTTCTTC. Encoded protein: CASSSTGLRDNEQFF. The chain uses TRBV7-3 and TRBJ2-1; D is possibly TRBD1 (6 bases). V lost 4 bases and J 5 bases, leaving 15 bases between the germline ends. This CDR3 contains 15 residues. Germline values: CDR1 SGHTA, CDR2 FQGTGA.

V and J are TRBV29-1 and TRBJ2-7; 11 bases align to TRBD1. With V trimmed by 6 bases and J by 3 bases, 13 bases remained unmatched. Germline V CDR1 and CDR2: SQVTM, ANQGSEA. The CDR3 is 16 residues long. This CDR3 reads CSVIFSSGTGGYEQYF. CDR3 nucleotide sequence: TGCAGCGTCATATTCTCCTCCGGGACAGGGGGCTACGAGCAGTACTTC.

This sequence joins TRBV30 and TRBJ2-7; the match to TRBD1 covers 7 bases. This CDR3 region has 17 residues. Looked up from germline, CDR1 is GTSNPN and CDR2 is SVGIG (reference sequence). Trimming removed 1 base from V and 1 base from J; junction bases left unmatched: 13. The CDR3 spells CAWSALRTGRVSYEQYF. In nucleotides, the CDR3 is TGTGCCTGGAGTGCCCTCCGGACAGGCCGAGTTTCCTACGAGCAGTACTTC.

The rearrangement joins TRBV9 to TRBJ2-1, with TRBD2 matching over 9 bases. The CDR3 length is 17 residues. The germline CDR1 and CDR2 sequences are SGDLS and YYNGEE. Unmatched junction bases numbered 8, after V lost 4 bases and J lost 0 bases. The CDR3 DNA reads TGTGCCAGCAGCCCCCGGACTAGCGCCCGCTCCTACAATGAGCAGTTCTTC. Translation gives CASSPRTSARSYNEQFF.

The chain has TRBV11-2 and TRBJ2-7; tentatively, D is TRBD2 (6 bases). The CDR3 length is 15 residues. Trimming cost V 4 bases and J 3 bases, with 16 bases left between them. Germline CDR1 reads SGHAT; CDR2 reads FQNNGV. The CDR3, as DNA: TGTGCCAGCAGCTCACATTCAGGCGGGATCTACGAGCAGTACTTC. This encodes CASSSHSGGIYEQYF.

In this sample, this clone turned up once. As DNA, the CDR3 is TGTGCCAGCTCACCGGACAGGGTCTCCTACAATGAGCAGTTCTTC. It encodes CASSPDRVSYNEQFF. This chain links TRBV18 with TRBJ2-1; 8 bases map to TRBD1. This CDR3 is 15 amino acids long. Trimming took 3 bases from V and 0 from J; bases not matched to a gene: 1. CDR1 is KGHSH, CDR2 LQKENI, per germline. Full variable domain (remainder filled in from reference TRBV18 and TRBJ2-1): NAGVMQNPRHLVRRRGQEARLRCSPMKGHSHVYWYRQLPEEGLKFMVYLQKENIIDESGMPKERFSAEFPKEGPSILRIQQVVRGDSAAYFCASSPDRVSYNEQFFGPGTRLTVL.

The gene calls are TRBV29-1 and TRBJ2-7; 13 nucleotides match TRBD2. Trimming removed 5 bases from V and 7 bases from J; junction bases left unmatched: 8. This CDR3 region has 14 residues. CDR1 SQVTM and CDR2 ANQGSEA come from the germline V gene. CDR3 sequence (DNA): TGCAGCGTTCCAGGGACTAGCGGGGCGAAGGAGCAGTACTTC. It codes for CSVPGTSGAKEQYF.

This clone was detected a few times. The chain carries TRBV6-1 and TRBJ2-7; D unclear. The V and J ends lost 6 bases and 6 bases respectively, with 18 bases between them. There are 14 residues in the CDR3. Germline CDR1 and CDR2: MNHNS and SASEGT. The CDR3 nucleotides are TGTGCCAGCAGGGCTAATGTGCCTCCTAGCGAGCAGTACTTC. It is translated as CASRANVPPSEQYF.

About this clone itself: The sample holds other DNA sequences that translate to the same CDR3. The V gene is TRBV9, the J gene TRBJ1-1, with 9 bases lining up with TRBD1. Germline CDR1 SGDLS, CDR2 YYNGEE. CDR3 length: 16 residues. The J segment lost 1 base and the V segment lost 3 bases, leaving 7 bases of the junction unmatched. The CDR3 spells CASSGRTGVGNTEAFF. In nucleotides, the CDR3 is TGTGCCAGCAGCGGGCGGACAGGGGTGGGGAACACTGAAGCTTTCTTT.

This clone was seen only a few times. The CDR3 DNA sequence: TGTGCCAGCGGACAGCAGTATGGCTACACCTTC. Translation gives CASGQQYGYTF. This sequence joins TRBV2 and TRBJ1-2; TRBD1 might be the D (6 bases). Trimming took 8 bases from V and 5 from J, leaving 9 bases between them. Germline assignment: CDR1 SNHLY and CDR2 FYNNEI. The CDR3 sequence is 11 residues long.

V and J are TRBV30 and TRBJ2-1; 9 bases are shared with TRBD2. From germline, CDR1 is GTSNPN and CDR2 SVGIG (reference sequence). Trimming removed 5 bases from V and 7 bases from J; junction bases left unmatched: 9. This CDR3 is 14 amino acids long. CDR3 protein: CAWARTSVSNEQFF. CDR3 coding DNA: TGTGCCTGGGCCCGGACTAGCGTCTCTAATGAGCAGTTCTTC.

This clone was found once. CDR3 nucleotides: TGTGCCAGCAGAACTCTAAGTACAGGTTCGAACTATGGCTACACCTTC. It is translated as CASRTLSTGSNYGYTF. The chain uses TRBV28 and TRBJ1-2; D is perhaps TRBD1 (5 bases). Germline loops: CDR1 MDHEN, CDR2 SYDVKM. This CDR3 spans 16 amino acids. With 6 bases removed from V and 2 bases from J, the gap between germline ends came to 19 bases.

The CDR3 nucleotides read TGTGCCAGCAGTTCGCAGGGATATTTCCATGGCTACACCTTC. The encoded protein is CASSSQGYFHGYTF. The chain is built from TRBV6-5 and TRBJ1-2, with D tentatively TRBD1 (5 bases). V lost 4 bases to trimming and J lost 6 bases, with 15 bases between them. CDR1 is MNHEY, CDR2 SVGAGI, per germline. The CDR3 is 14 residues long.

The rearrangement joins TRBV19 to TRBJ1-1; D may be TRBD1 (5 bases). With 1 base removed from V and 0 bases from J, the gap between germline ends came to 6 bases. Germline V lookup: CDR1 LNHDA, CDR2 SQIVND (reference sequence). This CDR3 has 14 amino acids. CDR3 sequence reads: CASSIAGLNTEAFF. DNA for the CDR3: TGTGCCAGTAGTATAGCAGGGTTGAACACTGAAGCTTTCTTT.

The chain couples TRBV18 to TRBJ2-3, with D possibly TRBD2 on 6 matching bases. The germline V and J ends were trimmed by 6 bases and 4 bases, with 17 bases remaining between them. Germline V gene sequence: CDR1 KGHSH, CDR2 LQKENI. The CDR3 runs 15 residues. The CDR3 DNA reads TGTGCCAGCTCCCCCACTCGGGAGTCGGCAGATACGCAGTATTTT. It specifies CASSPTRESADTQYF.

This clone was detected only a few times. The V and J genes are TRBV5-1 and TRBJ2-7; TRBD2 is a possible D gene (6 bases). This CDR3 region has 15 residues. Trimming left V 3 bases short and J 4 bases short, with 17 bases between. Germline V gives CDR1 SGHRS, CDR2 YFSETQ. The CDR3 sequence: CASSSGWGERYEQYF. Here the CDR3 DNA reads TGCGCCAGCAGCTCCGGATGGGGGGAGAGATACGAGCAGTACTTC.

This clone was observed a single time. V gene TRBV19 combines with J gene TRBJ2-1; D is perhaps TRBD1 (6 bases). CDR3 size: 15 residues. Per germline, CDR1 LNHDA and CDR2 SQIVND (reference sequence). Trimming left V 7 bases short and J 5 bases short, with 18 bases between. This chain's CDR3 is CASNPTGSGNNEQFF. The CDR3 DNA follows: TGTGCCAGTAATCCTACAGGGAGTGGAAACAATGAGCAGTTCTTC.

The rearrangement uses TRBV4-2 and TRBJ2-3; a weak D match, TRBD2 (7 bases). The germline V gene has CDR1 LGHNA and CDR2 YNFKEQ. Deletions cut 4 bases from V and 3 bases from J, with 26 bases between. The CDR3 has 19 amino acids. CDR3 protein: CASSRAGGGGDGSTDTQYF. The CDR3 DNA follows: TGTGCCAGCAGCCGAGCCGGGGGAGGGGGTGATGGGAGTACAGATACGCAGTATTTT.

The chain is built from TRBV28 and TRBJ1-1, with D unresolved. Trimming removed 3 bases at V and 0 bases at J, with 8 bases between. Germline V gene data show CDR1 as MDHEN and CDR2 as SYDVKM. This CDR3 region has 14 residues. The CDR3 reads CASSLRALNTEAFF. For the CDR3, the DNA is TGTGCCAGCAGTTTGAGAGCATTGAACACTGAAGCTTTCTTT.

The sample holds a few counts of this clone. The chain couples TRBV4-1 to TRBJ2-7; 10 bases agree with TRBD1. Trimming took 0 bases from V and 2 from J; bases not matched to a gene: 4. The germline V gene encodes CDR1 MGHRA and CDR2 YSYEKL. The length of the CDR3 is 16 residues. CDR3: CASSQDVGTGAYEQYF. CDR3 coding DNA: TGCGCCAGCAGCCAAGATGTTGGGACAGGGGCCTACGAGCAGTACTTC.

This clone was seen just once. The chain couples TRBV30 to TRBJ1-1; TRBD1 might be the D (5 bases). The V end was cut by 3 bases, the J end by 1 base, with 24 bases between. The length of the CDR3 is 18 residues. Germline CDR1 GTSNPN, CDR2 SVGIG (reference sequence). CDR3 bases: TGTGCCTGGAGACCGAAACTGGGCGCAGGGCGGGGGAACACTGAAGCTTTCTTT. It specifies CAWRPKLGAGRGNTEAFF.

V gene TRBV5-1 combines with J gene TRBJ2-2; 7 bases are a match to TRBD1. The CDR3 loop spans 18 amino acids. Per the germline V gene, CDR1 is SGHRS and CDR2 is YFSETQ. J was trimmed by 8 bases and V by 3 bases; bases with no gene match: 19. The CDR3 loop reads CASSYRVSHGTARGELFF. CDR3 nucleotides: TGCGCCAGCAGCTATCGGGTATCCCACGGGACAGCCAGGGGGGAGCTGTTTTTT.

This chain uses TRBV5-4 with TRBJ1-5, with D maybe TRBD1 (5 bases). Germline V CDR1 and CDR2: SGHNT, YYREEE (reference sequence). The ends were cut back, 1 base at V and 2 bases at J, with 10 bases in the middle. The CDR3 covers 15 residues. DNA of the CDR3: TGTGCCAGCAGCTTGAAAGGGGCGGGCAATCAGCCCCAGCATTTT. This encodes CASSLKGAGNQPQHF. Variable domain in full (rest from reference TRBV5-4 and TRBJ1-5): ETGVTQSPTHLIKTRGQQVTLRCSSQSGHNTVSWYQQALGQGPQFIFQYYREEENGRGNFPPRFSGLQFPNYSSELNVNALELDDSALYLCASSLKGAGNQPQHFGDGTRLSIL.

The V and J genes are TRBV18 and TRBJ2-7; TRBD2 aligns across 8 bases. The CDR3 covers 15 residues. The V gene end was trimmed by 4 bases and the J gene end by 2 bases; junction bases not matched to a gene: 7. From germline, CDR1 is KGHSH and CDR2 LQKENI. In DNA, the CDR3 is TGTGCCAGCTCACGGTCACTAGCGGAGACCTACGAGCAGTACTTC. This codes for CASSRSLAETYEQYF.

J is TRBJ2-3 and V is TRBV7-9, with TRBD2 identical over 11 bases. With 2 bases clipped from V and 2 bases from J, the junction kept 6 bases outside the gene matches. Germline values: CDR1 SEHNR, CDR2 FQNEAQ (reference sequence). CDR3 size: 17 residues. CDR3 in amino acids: CASSLSGTSGTTDTQYF. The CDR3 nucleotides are TGTGCCAGCAGCTTATCCGGGACTAGCGGAACCACAGATACGCAGTATTTT.

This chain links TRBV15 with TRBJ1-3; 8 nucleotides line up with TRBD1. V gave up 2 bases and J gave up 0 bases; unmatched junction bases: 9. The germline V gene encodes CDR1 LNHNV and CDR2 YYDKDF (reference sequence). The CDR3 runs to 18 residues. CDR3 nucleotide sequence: TGTGCCACCAGCAGAACTAGGACAGGGTCCCGCTCTGGAAACACCATATATTTT. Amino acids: CATSRTRTGSRSGNTIYF.

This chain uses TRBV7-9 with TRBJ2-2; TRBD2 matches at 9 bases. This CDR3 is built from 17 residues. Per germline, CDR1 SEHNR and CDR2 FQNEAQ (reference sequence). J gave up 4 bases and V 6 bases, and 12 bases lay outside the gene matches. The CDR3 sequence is CASSSPPGLAITGELFF. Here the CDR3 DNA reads TGTGCCAGCAGTTCACCCCCGGGACTAGCAATCACCGGGGAGCTGTTTTTT. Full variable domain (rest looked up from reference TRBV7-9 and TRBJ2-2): DTGVSQNPRHKITKRGQNVTFRCDPISEHNRLYWYRQTLGQGPEFLTYFQNEAQLEKSRLLSDRFSAERPKGSFSTLEIQRTEQGDSAMYLCASSSPPGLAITGELFFGEGSRLTVL.

The CDR3 reads CASSMTSGSSYEQYF. CDR3 sequence (DNA): TGTGCCAGTAGTATGACTAGCGGGAGCTCCTACGAGCAGTACTTC. The J gene is TRBJ2-7, the V gene TRBV19; 12 nucleotides match TRBD2. The CDR3 contains 15 residues. Germline trimming cut 3 bases from V and 0 bases from J; bases unmatched to any gene: 0. CDR1 LNHDA and CDR2 SQIVND come from the germline V gene (reference sequence).

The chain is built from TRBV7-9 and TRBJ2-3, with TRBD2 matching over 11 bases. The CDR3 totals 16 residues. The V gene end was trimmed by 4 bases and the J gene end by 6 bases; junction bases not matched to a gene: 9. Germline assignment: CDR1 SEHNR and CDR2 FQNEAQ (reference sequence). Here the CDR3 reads CASSSGLAEVLDTQYF. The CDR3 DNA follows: TGTGCCAGCAGCTCGGGACTAGCGGAGGTGCTCGATACGCAGTATTTT.